These 29 T cell receptor beta chains were sequenced from one sample in a study of cytotoxic CD8 clonotypes in ibrutinib-treated CLL. Clones were read by immunoSEQ multiplex PCR, and TCRdb kept only the in-frame ones, dropping some. The table has 150,000 to 200,000 clones, 70% to 90% seen once. The input for sequencing was PBMCs, taken at disease progression, from a patient treated with ibrutinib. Source of these receptors: a human donor with chronic lymphocytic leukemia.

The gene calls are TRBV5-1 and TRBJ1-4; weak D call: TRBD1 (5 bases). The CDR3 spans 16 residues. Trimming left V 4 bases short and J 0 bases short, with 13 bases between. CDR1 and CDR2 from the germline V gene are SGHRS and YFSETQ. The CDR3 sequence is CASSRTGHATNEKLFF. CDR3 DNA: TGCGCCAGCAGCCGAACGGGGCACGCAACTAATGAAAAACTGTTTTTT.

The V gene is TRBV5-4, the J gene TRBJ1-1; D gene unclear. The CDR3 runs 14 residues. Germline V CDR1 and CDR2: SGHNT, YYREEE (reference sequence). V was trimmed by 4 bases and J by 0 bases, leaving 10 bases between them. The CDR3: CASSTDVLNTEAFF. As DNA, the CDR3 is TGTGCCAGCAGCACGGACGTCTTGAACACTGAAGCTTTCTTT.

The chain uses TRBV5-4 and TRBJ2-7; tentative D call: TRBD1 (5 bases). Germline values: CDR1 SGHNT, CDR2 YYREEE (reference sequence). V shed 1 base and J shed 2 bases, with 10 bases lying between them. This CDR3 contains 14 residues. CDR3 residues: CASSLLGVPYEQYF. The CDR3 DNA follows: TGTGCCAGCAGCTTGTTAGGGGTCCCCTACGAGCAGTACTTC.

The rearrangement joins TRBV27 to TRBJ2-7; 10 nucleotides line up with TRBD2. Germline values: CDR1 MNHEY, CDR2 SMNVEV (reference sequence). There are 16 residues in the CDR3. Trimming cost V 3 bases and J 5 bases; bases outside gene matches: 10. This CDR3 is CASSFKRAGGPNEQYF. Here the CDR3 DNA reads TGTGCCAGCAGTTTCAAACGAGCGGGAGGGCCAAACGAGCAGTACTTC.

The chain combines TRBV19 with TRBJ1-4; TRBD1 might be the D (5 bases). CDR1 is LNHDA, CDR2 SQIVND, per germline (reference sequence). V lost 5 bases and J 0 bases, leaving 19 bases between the germline ends. CDR3 length equals 18 residues. CDR3 sequence: CASSAPRVAPTTNEKLFF. The CDR3 DNA is TGTGCCAGTAGTGCCCCCAGGGTCGCCCCCACAACTAATGAAAAACTGTTTTTT.

This sequence joins TRBV6-5 and TRBJ2-7; TRBD1 matches 7 bases. Trimming cost V 7 bases and J 2 bases; bases outside gene matches: 5. CDR3 length: 13 residues. Looked up from germline, CDR1 is MNHEY and CDR2 is SVGAGI. CDR3 in amino acids: CASKDRRTYEQYF. The CDR3, as DNA: TGTGCCAGCAAGGACAGGAGAACCTACGAGCAGTACTTC.

This rearrangement joins TRBV6-1 to TRBJ2-1; perhaps TRBD2 as D (5 bases). Germline V gene data show CDR1 as MNHNS and CDR2 as SASEGT. This CDR3 has 13 residues. V was shortened by 4 bases and J by 7 bases, with 11 bases between the two germline ends. The CDR3 is CASSVTGYNEQFF. The CDR3 nucleotides are TGTGCCAGCAGTGTTACGGGGTATAATGAGCAGTTCTTC.

This chain connects TRBV7-9 to TRBJ2-7, with D maybe TRBD1 (7 bases). V lost 6 bases, J lost 6 bases, and 15 bases lay in between. Per germline, CDR1 SEHNR and CDR2 FQNEAQ (reference sequence). The CDR3 has 13 amino acids. The CDR3 sequence is CASRTQGGSEQYF. The DNA of the CDR3 is TGTGCCAGCAGAACCCAGGGGGGAAGCGAGCAGTACTTC.

This clone was seen a single time. The chain combines TRBV9 with TRBJ1-2, with 7 bases fitting TRBD1. The ends lost 2 bases at V and 5 bases at J; junction bases unmatched: 3. Germline V gene sequence: CDR1 SGDLS, CDR2 YYNGEE. This CDR3 is built from 13 residues. The CDR3 region has the DNA TGTGCCAGCAGCGTTGGGACAGCATATGGCTACACCTTC. Translation: CASSVGTAYGYTF.

The V and J genes are TRBV11-2 and TRBJ1-1, with D unclear. Germline V lookup: CDR1 SGHAT, CDR2 FQNNGV. V gave up 5 bases and J gave up 3 bases, with 13 bases separating them. The CDR3 runs to 14 residues. The chain's CDR3 is CASSLPQQYTEAFF. In DNA form, the CDR3 reads TGTGCCAGCAGCCTTCCCCAACAGTACACTGAAGCTTTCTTT.

This chain connects TRBV19 to TRBJ1-1; possible D gene TRBD1, 5 bases. Germline CDR1 LNHDA, CDR2 SQIVND (reference sequence). The CDR3 extends over 16 amino acids. With 3 bases removed from V and 5 bases from J, the gap between germline ends came to 19 bases. The CDR3 DNA reads as TGTGCCAGTAGTATCGGCCCAGGAGGGGAGGCTACTGAAGCTTTCTTT. Encoded protein: CASSIGPGGEATEAFF. The complete variable domain, with remaining parts taken from reference TRBV19 and TRBJ1-1, reads DGGITQSPKYLFRKEGQNVTLSCEQNLNHDAMYWYRQDPGQGLRLIYYSQIVNDFQKGDIAEGYSVSREKKESFPLTVTSAQKNPTAFYLCASSIGPGGEATEAFFGQGTRLTVV.

This chain uses TRBV5-1 with TRBJ2-5; D not certain. Per the germline V gene, CDR1 is SGHRS and CDR2 is YFSETQ. V gave up 0 bases and J gave up 4 bases, with 10 bases separating them. The CDR3 has 14 amino acids. This chain's CDR3 is CASSLVGSLETQYF. The CDR3 coding sequence is TGCGCCAGCAGCTTGGTTGGCAGCTTAGAGACCCAGTACTTC.

The chain employs TRBV11-3 and TRBJ2-3; D might be TRBD2 (5 bases). The CDR3 sequence is 12 residues long. Trimming removed 5 bases at V and 6 bases at J, with 9 bases between. In germline, CDR1 is SGHNT, CDR2 YENEEA. The CDR3 sequence is CASSRTGDTQYF. The CDR3 DNA is TGTGCCAGCAGCCGTACGGGGGATACGCAGTATTTT.

CDR3 bases: TGTGCCAGCAGCGTTGGGTCGAGACAGGGGGCCTACGAGCAGTACTTC. Protein sequence: CASSVGSRQGAYEQYF. The chain is built from TRBV9 and TRBJ2-7; 9 bases map to TRBD1. J was trimmed by 2 bases and V by 2 bases; bases with no gene match: 8. This CDR3 has 16 residues. Germline CDR1 is SGDLS and CDR2 is YYNGEE.

The V call is TRBV9, the J call TRBJ2-7; TRBD2 matches at 7 bases. Germline V gene lookup returns CDR1 SGDLS and CDR2 YYNGEE. The trim removed 2 bases at V and 2 bases at J, leaving 4 bases unmatched. The CDR3 runs to 14 residues. The CDR3 DNA sequence: TGTGCCAGCAGCGTCGGGGGGTCGCCCTACGAGCAGTACTTC. Encoded protein: CASSVGGSPYEQYF.

The table lists this clone with a few counts. V is TRBV6-5 and J is TRBJ2-1, with 8 bases that match TRBD1. Germline lookup yields CDR1 MNHEY and CDR2 SVGAGI. J gave up 6 bases and V 4 bases, and 8 bases lay outside the gene matches. This CDR3 is 15 amino acids long. The CDR3 bases are TGTGCCAGCAGTTGGGGACAGGTGATTTCCAATGAGCAGTTCTTC. Protein sequence: CASSWGQVISNEQFF.

This clone appeared a few times. The J gene is TRBJ1-5, the V gene TRBV27; D unresolved. Trimming shortened V by 2 bases and J by 1 base, and 3 bases separated the two germline ends. CDR1 is MNHEY and CDR2 is SMNVEV in the germline V gene (reference sequence). The CDR3 loop spans 13 amino acids. CDR3 loop: CASSLDSNQPQHF. The CDR3 DNA reads as TGTGCCAGCAGTTTAGACAGCAATCAGCCCCAGCATTTT.

The count of this clone is one. V and J are TRBV5-4 and TRBJ2-1; D not resolved. This CDR3 comprises 13 residues. Germline CDR1 SGHNT, CDR2 YYREEE (reference sequence). V was pared by 0 bases and J by 7 bases, with 8 bases between. Written as DNA, the CDR3 is TGTGCCAGCAGCTTGGCCGGTGAAAATGAGCAGTTCTTC. The encoded protein is CASSLAGENEQFF.

As regards this clone: The CDR3 carries no conserved terminal phenylalanine or tryptophan, so it likely arises from a read error. The DNA is left out, because the CDR3 cannot be placed on it with certainty; the CDR3 is given as TCRdb lists it. The chain uses TRBV5-4 and TRBJ2-4; the D call TRBD1 from the table was never checked on the DNA. Germline-derived CDR1 and CDR2 are SGHNT and YYREEE (reference sequence). The CDR3 length is 14 residues, termini included. The chain's CDR3 is CASSEGPGTDPRIL.

The chain carries TRBV6-1 and TRBJ2-1, with TRBD2 identical over 7 bases. Germline CDR1 MNHNS, CDR2 SASEGT. The V and J ends lost 2 bases and 0 bases, in that order; junction bases with no gene match: 13. This CDR3 is built from 19 residues. The DNA of the CDR3 is TGTGCCAGCAGTGAACGGCTAGCGGCTACAATATCCTCCTACAATGAGCAGTTCTTC. It translates to CASSERLAATISSYNEQFF.

The chain couples TRBV5-1 to TRBJ1-2; possibly TRBD1 for D (5 bases). This CDR3 spans 14 amino acids. V was shortened by 0 bases and J by 4 bases, with 10 bases between the two germline ends. Per the germline V gene, CDR1 is SGHRS and CDR2 is YFSETQ. CDR3 coding DNA: TGCGCCAGCAGCTTGGAATCAGGGCCCTATGGCTACACCTTC. Its protein product is CASSLESGPYGYTF.

The gene calls are TRBV9 and TRBJ1-3, with D unresolved. The CDR3 consists of 13 residues. V was cut by 0 bases and J by 4 bases, with 5 bases left in between. Germline CDR1 reads SGDLS; CDR2 reads YYNGEE. The CDR3 DNA reads as TGTGCCAGCAGCGTAGACCCAGGAAACACCATATATTTT. Amino acids: CASSVDPGNTIYF.

This clone came up once. The J gene is TRBJ2-7, the V gene TRBV7-9; TRBD1 matches 8 bases. The V segment lost 5 bases and the J segment 3 bases; nucleotides outside the gene matches: 9. The CDR3 sequence is 15 residues long. Germline CDR1 SEHNR, CDR2 FQNEAQ (reference sequence). The CDR3 here is CASSPTGTGNYEQYF. CDR3 in DNA: TGTGCCAGCAGCCCCACCGGGACAGGTAACTACGAGCAGTACTTC.

The rearrangement links TRBV10-2 to TRBJ2-7; D possibly corresponds to TRBD2 (5 bases). Germline assignment: CDR1 WSHSY and CDR2 SAAADI. V shed 2 bases and J shed 4 bases, with 15 bases lying between them. This CDR3 spans 15 amino acids. The CDR3 nucleotides read TGCGCCAGCAGTGAGCCACCGGCTCTAGCATACGAGCAGTACTTC. It specifies CASSEPPALAYEQYF.

This chain joins TRBV19 and TRBJ2-7; 9 bases agree with TRBD1. The CDR3 loop spans 13 amino acids. V shed 6 bases and J 2 bases; nucleotides not matched to a gene: 2. CDR1 LNHDA and CDR2 SQIVND come from the germline V gene (reference sequence). The CDR3 here is CASRDRGAYEQYF. The CDR3 nucleotides read TGTGCCAGTAGGGACAGGGGAGCCTACGAGCAGTACTTC.

The gene calls are TRBV5-4 and TRBJ2-1; a possible D gene is TRBD2 (6 bases). Trimming shortened V by 4 bases and J by 1 base, and 18 bases separated the two germline ends. The CDR3 spans 17 residues. Germline V gene lookup returns CDR1 SGHNT and CDR2 YYREEE (reference sequence). The CDR3 DNA sequence: TGTGCCAGCAGCCCTAATCCGGGAGAGGGATCCTACAATGAGCAGTTCTTC. Residues: CASSPNPGEGSYNEQFF.

V is TRBV27 and J is TRBJ1-5, with TRBD1 identical over 11 bases. The CDR3 consists of 14 residues. CDR1 is MNHEY, CDR2 SMNVEV, per germline (reference sequence). V shed 7 bases and J 6 bases; nucleotides not matched to a gene: 5. CDR3 sequence: CASTGTGGGQPQHF. In DNA, the CDR3 is TGTGCCAGCACAGGGACAGGGGGAGGTCAGCCCCAGCATTTT.

This chain links TRBV29-1 with TRBJ1-1; 10 bases align to TRBD1. The CDR3 runs 15 residues. The ends lost 4 bases at V and 0 bases at J; junction bases unmatched: 5. Germline CDR1 is SQVTM and CDR2 is ANQGSEA. The CDR3 here is CSVGRTGGLNTEAFF. DNA for the CDR3: TGCAGCGTTGGGCGGACAGGGGGATTGAACACTGAAGCTTTCTTT. Based on the CDR3 plus reference TRBV29-1 and TRBJ1-1, the full variable domain is SAVISQKPSRDICQRGTSLTIQCQVDSQVTMMFWYRQQPGQSLTLIATANQGSEATYESGFVIDKFPISRPNLTFSTLTVSNMSPEDSSIYLCSVGRTGGLNTEAFFGQGTRLTVV.

The chain carries TRBV10-3 and TRBJ2-7, with unresolved D. V lost 4 bases and J 0 bases, leaving 16 bases between the germline ends. The germline CDR1 and CDR2 sequences are ENHRY and SYGVKD. CDR3 length equals 16 residues. The DNA of the CDR3 is TGTGCCATCAGTGGGGGTTTTCGTTCAAGCTCCTACGAGCAGTACTTC. Amino acid sequence: CAISGGFRSSSYEQYF.